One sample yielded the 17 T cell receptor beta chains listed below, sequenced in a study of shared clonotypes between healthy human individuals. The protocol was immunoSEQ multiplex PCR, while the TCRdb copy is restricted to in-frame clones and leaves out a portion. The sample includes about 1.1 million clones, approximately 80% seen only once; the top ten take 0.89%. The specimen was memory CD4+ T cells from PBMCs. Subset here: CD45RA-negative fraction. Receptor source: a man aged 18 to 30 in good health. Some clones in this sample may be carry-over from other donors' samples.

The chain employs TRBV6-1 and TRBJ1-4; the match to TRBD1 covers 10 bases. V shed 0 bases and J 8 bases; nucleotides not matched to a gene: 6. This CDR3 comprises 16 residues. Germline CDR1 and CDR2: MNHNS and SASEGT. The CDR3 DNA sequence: TGTGCCAGCAGTGAAGCGCGGGGACAGGGGCCAGAAAAACTGTTTTTT. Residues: CASSEARGQGPEKLFF.

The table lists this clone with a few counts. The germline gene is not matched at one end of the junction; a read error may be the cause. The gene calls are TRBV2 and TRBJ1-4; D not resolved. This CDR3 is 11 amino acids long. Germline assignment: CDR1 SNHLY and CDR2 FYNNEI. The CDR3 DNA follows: TGTGCCAGCAGTGTAGGTGGGCCTCTAGAGTTT. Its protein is CASSVGGPLEF.

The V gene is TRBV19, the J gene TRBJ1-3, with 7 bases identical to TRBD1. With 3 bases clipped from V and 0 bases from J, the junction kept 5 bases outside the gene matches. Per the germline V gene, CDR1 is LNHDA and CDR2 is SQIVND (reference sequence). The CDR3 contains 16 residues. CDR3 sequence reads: CASSMTGFASGNTIYF. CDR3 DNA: TGTGCCAGTAGTATGACAGGGTTCGCCTCTGGAAACACCATATATTTT.

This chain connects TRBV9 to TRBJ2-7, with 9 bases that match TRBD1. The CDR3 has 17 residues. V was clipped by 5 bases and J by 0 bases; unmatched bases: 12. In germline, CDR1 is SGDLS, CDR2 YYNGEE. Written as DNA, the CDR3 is TGTGCCAGCAGTCAGAGCGCAGGGACAGGGCCCTCCTACGAGCAGTACTTC. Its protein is CASSQSAGTGPSYEQYF.

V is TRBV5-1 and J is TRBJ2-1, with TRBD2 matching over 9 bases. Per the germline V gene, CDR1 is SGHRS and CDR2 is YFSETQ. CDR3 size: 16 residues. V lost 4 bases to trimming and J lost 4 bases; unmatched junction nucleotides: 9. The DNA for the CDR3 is TGCGCCAGCAGCCCGTCTCCGGGACTAGCATACAATGAGCAGTTCTTC. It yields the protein CASSPSPGLAYNEQFF.

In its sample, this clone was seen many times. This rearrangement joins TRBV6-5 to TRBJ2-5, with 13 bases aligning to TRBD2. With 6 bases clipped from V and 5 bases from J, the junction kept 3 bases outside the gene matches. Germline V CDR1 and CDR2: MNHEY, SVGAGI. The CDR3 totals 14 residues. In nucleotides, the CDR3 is TGTGCCAGCAGCGGACTAGCGGGAGAGGAGACCCAGTACTTC. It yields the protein CASSGLAGEETQYF.

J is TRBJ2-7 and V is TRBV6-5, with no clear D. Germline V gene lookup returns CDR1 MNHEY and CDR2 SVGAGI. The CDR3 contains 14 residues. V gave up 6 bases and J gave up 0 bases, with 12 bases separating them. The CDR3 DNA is TGTGCCAGCAGGCTCTCAAGGAGCTCCTACGAGCAGTACTTC. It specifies CASRLSRSSYEQYF.

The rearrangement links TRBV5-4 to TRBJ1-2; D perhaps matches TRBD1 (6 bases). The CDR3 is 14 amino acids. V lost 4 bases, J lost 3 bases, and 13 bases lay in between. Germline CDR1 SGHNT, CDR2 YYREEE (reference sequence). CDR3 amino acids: CASSPQGSYYGYTF. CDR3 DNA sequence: TGTGCCAGCAGCCCCCAGGGGAGTTACTATGGCTACACCTTC. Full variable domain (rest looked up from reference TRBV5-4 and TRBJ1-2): ETGVTQSPTHLIKTRGQQVTLRCSSQSGHNTVSWYQQALGQGPQFIFQYYREEENGRGNFPPRFSGLQFPNYSSELNVNALELDDSALYLCASSPQGSYYGYTFGSGTRLTVV.

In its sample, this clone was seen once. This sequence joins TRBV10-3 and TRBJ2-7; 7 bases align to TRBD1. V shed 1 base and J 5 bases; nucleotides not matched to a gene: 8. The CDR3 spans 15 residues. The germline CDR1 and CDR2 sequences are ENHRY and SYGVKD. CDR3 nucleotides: TGTGCCATCAGTGAGTACCGGGACAGTCTCCACGAGCAGTACTTC. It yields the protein CAISEYRDSLHEQYF.

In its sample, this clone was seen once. CDR3 in amino acids: CASSEVTLDSARGYTF. CDR3 nucleotides: TGTGCCAGCAGTGAAGTAACGCTGGACTCAGCGCGGGGCTACACCTTC. The chain combines TRBV6-1 with TRBJ1-2; no clear D gene. CDR3 length: 16 residues. The V and J ends lost 1 base and 8 bases respectively, with 20 bases between them. Germline CDR1 is MNHNS and CDR2 is SASEGT.

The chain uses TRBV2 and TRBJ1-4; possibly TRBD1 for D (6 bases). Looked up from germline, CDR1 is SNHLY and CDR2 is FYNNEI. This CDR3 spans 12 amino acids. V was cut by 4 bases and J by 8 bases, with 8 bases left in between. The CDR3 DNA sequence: TGTGCCAGCAGTGGGACAGTCGAAAAACTGTTTTTT. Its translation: CASSGTVEKLFF.

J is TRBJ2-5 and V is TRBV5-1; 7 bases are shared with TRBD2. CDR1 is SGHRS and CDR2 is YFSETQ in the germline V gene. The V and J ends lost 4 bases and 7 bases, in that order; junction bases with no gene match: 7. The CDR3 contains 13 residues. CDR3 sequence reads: CASSGEGRGTQYF. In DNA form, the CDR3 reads TGCGCCAGCAGCGGGGAGGGTCGTGGGACCCAGTACTTC. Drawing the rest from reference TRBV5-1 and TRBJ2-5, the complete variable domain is KAGVTQTPRYLIKTRGQQVTLSCSPISGHRSVSWYQQTPGQGLQFLFEYFSETQRNKGNFPGRFSGRQFSNSRSEMNVSTLELGDSALYLCASSGEGRGTQYFGPGTRLLVL.

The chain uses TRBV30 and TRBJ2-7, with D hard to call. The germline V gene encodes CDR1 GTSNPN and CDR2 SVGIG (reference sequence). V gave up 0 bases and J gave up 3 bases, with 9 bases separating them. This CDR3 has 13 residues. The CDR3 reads CAWSVGRDYEQYF. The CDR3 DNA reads TGTGCCTGGAGTGTAGGAAGGGACTACGAGCAGTACTTC. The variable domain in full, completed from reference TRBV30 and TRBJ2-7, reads SQTIHQWPATLVQPVGSPLSLECTVEGTSNPNLYWYRQAAGRGLQLLFYSVGIGQISSEVPQNLSASRPQDRQFILSSKKLLLSDSGFYLCAWSVGRDYEQYFGPGTRLTVT.

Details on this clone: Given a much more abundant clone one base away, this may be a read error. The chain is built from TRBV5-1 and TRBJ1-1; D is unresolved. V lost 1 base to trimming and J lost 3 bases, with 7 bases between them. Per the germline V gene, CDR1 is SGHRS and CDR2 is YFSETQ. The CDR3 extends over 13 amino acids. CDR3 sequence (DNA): TGCGCCAGCAGCTTGAACGGGGACACTGAAGCTTTCTTT. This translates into CASSLNGDTEAFF.

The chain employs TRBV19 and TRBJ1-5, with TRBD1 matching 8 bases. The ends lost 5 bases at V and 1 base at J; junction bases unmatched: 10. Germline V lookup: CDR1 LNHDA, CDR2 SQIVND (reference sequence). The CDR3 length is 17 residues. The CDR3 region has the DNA TGTGCCAGTAGTGCCCGGACAGGGTTCGGGAGCAATCAGCCCCAGCATTTT. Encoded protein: CASSARTGFGSNQPQHF.

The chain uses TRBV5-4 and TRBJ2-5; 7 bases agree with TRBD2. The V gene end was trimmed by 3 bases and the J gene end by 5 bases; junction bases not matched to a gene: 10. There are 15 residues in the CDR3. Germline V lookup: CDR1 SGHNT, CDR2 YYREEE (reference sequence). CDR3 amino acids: CASSWGDRGGETQYF. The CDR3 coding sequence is TGTGCCAGCAGCTGGGGGGACCGGGGAGGGGAGACCCAGTACTTC.

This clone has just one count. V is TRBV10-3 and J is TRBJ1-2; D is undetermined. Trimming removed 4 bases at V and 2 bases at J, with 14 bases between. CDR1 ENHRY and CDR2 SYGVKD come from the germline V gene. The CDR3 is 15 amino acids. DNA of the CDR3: TGTGCCATCAGTGTTTTTGACACCATAAACTATGGCTACACCTTC. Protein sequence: CAISVFDTINYGYTF.